This passage covers 26 T cell receptor beta chains from one sample sequenced in a study of blood T cell repertoires in COVID-19. Clones were sequenced by immunoSEQ multiplex PCR, and TCRdb holds only the in-frame ones, with some missing. The table includes some 360,000 clones, approximately 89% detected once. The sample taken for sequencing was peripheral blood. These receptors originate from a woman between 55 and 75 years old with COVID-19, enrolled during active disease.

This clone was observed a few times. The sample carries other DNA sequences with the same CDR3. The chain employs TRBV5-1 and TRBJ1-3; 7 bases fit TRBD1. The CDR3 extends over 14 amino acids. V shed 4 bases, J shed 2 bases, and the junction held 3 bases outside the gene matches. Per the germline V gene, CDR1 is SGHRS and CDR2 is YFSETQ. CDR3 DNA: TGCGCCAGCAGCCTCGGGACAGCTGGAAACACCATATATTTT. As protein: CASSLGTAGNTIYF.

This clone was detected only a few times. The V call is TRBV18, the J call TRBJ1-1; unclear D gene. Trimming took off 2 bases at V and 0 bases at J, with 7 bases between the two ends. CDR3 length equals 14 residues. Germline V gene lookup returns CDR1 KGHSH and CDR2 LQKENI. The CDR3 bases are TGTGCCAGCTCACCATTTGGCCTGAACACTGAAGCTTTCTTT. This gives the protein CASSPFGLNTEAFF.

The rearrangement links TRBV6-4 to TRBJ2-2; TRBD1 is a possible D gene (6 bases). Germline CDR1 and CDR2: MRHNA and SNTAGT. The CDR3 extends over 14 amino acids. Trimming left V 3 bases short and J 4 bases short, with 9 bases between. The CDR3 region is CASSEQGSTGELFF. The DNA for the CDR3 is TGTGCCAGCAGTGAACAGGGTAGCACCGGGGAGCTGTTTTTT.

The chain employs TRBV28 and TRBJ2-3; 8 nucleotides line up with TRBD2. Germline V lookup: CDR1 MDHEN, CDR2 SYDVKM. The V and J ends lost 6 bases and 0 bases, in that order; junction bases with no gene match: 2. CDR3 length: 14 amino acids. CDR3 loop: CASRLAGSTDTQYF. CDR3 coding DNA: TGTGCCAGCAGGTTAGCGGGAAGCACAGATACGCAGTATTTT. Using reference TRBV28 and TRBJ2-3 for the parts outside the CDR3, the full variable domain is DVKVTQSSRYLVKRTGEKVFLECVQDMDHENMFWYRQDPGLGLRLIYFSYDVKMKEKGDIPEGYSVSREKKERFSLILESASTNQTSMYLCASRLAGSTDTQYFGPGTRLTVL.

This chain uses TRBV2 with TRBJ1-2; D not certain. This CDR3 contains 11 residues. The ends were cut back, 6 bases at V and 4 bases at J, with 6 bases in the middle. Germline lookup yields CDR1 SNHLY and CDR2 FYNNEI. CDR3 nucleotide sequence: TGTGCCAGCAGGCAGGTCTATGGCTACACCTTC. Translated, it gives CASRQVYGYTF.

This clone was detected once. V gene TRBV2 combines with J gene TRBJ2-7; 8 nucleotides line up with TRBD1. Germline lookup yields CDR1 SNHLY and CDR2 FYNNEI. The CDR3 spans 14 residues. Trimming took 1 base from V and 5 from J; bases not matched to a gene: 4. Here the CDR3 reads CASSEGQGAHEQYF. DNA for the CDR3: TGTGCCAGCAGTGAAGGGCAGGGGGCCCACGAGCAGTACTTC.

The chain employs TRBV6-5 and TRBJ1-1, with 7 positions matching TRBD1. The ends lost 7 bases at V and 5 bases at J; junction bases unmatched: 7. From germline, CDR1 is MNHEY and CDR2 SVGAGI. CDR3 length: 13 amino acids. The CDR3 reads CASTLTGKTEAFF. For the CDR3, the DNA is TGTGCCAGCACCCTGACAGGGAAAACTGAAGCTTTCTTT.

The CDR3 protein is CASSTVAAGYTF. The DNA for the CDR3 is TGTGCCAGTAGTACAGTAGCAGCTGGCTACACCTTC. The rearrangement links TRBV19 to TRBJ1-2, with D unclear. V lost 4 bases and J 7 bases, leaving 10 bases between the germline ends. The CDR3 has 12 amino acids. Germline CDR1 LNHDA, CDR2 SQIVND (reference sequence).

The rearrangement uses TRBV12-5 and TRBJ1-1; no definite D call. The V end lost 7 bases, the J end lost 7 bases, and 13 bases lay between the germline ends. The germline CDR1 and CDR2 sequences are LGHNT and FRNRAP. This CDR3 is built from 12 residues. This CDR3 is CASVIRGDEAFF. CDR3 DNA: TGTGCTAGTGTTATTAGAGGAGATGAAGCTTTCTTT.

The CDR3 loop reads CASSFREGVEKLFF. The CDR3 DNA is TGTGCCAGCAGCTTCAGGGAGGGGGTTGAAAAACTGTTTTTT. The chain carries TRBV7-9 and TRBJ1-4, with TRBD1 as a possible D gene (6 bases). The CDR3 is 14 residues long. V was clipped by 3 bases and J by 7 bases, with 12 bases between them. Germline V CDR1 and CDR2: SEHNR, FQNEAQ (reference sequence).

The chain joins TRBV27 to TRBJ1-6, with 9 nucleotides matching TRBD1. The CDR3 consists of 17 residues. With 4 bases clipped from V and 3 bases from J, the junction kept 7 bases outside the gene matches. In germline, CDR1 is MNHEY, CDR2 SMNVEV (reference sequence). This chain's CDR3 is CASSSGQGQGYNSPLHF. CDR3 bases: TGTGCCAGCAGTTCGGGACAGGGCCAAGGCTATAATTCACCCCTCCACTTT.

The V and J genes are TRBV5-1 and TRBJ1-6; unclear D gene. Per the germline V gene, CDR1 is SGHRS and CDR2 is YFSETQ. Between the trimmed V and J ends, which lost 0 bases and 8 bases, there was a span of 12 bases. The CDR3 runs 15 residues. DNA for the CDR3: TGCGCCAGCAGCTTGGAGTCTCTGGCCCATTCACCCCTCCACTTT. Its protein is CASSLESLAHSPLHF.

The chain employs TRBV20-1 and TRBJ2-7; 9 bases fit TRBD2. V shed 3 bases, J shed 4 bases, and the junction held 10 bases outside the gene matches. The CDR3 sequence is 15 residues long. Looked up from germline, CDR1 is DFQATT and CDR2 is SNEGSKA (reference sequence). CDR3 in DNA: TGCAGTGCTAGTCGGCTAGCGGGGAGAAGTTACGAGCAGTACTTC. Its protein product is CSASRLAGRSYEQYF.

This clone was counted a single time. The chain is built from TRBV3-1 (or the pseudogene TRBV3-2) and TRBJ2-7, with D possibly TRBD1 on 6 matching bases. Deletions cut 1 base from V and 10 bases from J, with 8 bases between. This CDR3 comprises 11 residues. The germline gives CDR1 LGHDT, CDR2 YNNKEL (reference sequence). The CDR3: CASSQGQVQYF. For the CDR3, the DNA is TGTGCCAGCAGCCAAGGACAGGTTCAGTACTTC.

This clone has just a few counts. The J gene is TRBJ2-2, the V gene TRBV15, with TRBD2 matching over 14 bases. Looked up from germline, CDR1 is LNHNV and CDR2 is YYDKDF (reference sequence). J was trimmed by 8 bases and V by 4 bases; bases with no gene match: 6. There are 16 residues in the CDR3. In nucleotides, the CDR3 is TGTGCCACCAGCACGGGACTAGCGGGGGCCAGTGGGGAGCTGTTTTTT. It specifies CATSTGLAGASGELFF.

V usage is TRBV30 and J usage is TRBJ2-1; 7 bases map to TRBD1. There are 15 residues in the CDR3. The V segment lost 1 base and the J segment 2 bases; nucleotides outside the gene matches: 5. CDR1 and CDR2 from the germline V gene are GTSNPN and SVGIG (reference sequence). The CDR3 coding sequence is TGTGCCTGGAGTGGTAGACAGGGAGCCTACAATGAGCAGTTCTTC. Its translation: CAWSGRQGAYNEQFF.

The chain links TRBV5-1 to TRBJ2-1; no clear D gene. The CDR3 is 11 amino acids. CDR1 SGHRS and CDR2 YFSETQ come from the germline V gene. Trimming took 7 bases from V and 6 from J, leaving 8 bases between them. The CDR3 sequence is CASGRLNEQFF. CDR3 nucleotide sequence: TGCGCCAGCGGCCGACTCAATGAGCAGTTCTTC. The full variable domain, rest sourced from reference TRBV5-1 and TRBJ2-1, is KAGVTQTPRYLIKTRGQQVTLSCSPISGHRSVSWYQQTPGQGLQFLFEYFSETQRNKGNFPGRFSGRQFSNSRSEMNVSTLELGDSALYLCASGRLNEQFFGPGTRLTVL.

This rearrangement joins TRBV20-1 to TRBJ1-1; possibly TRBD1 for D (5 bases). V dropped 3 bases and J dropped 8 bases, with 10 bases sitting between them. The CDR3 loop spans 11 amino acids. In germline, CDR1 is DFQATT, CDR2 SNEGSKA (reference sequence). The CDR3 region has the DNA TGCAGTGCTAGTGGGGGACTAGAAGCTTTCTTT. Amino acid sequence: CSASGGLEAFF.

V gene TRBV9 combines with J gene TRBJ1-6, with TRBD1 identical over 9 bases. The germline gives CDR1 SGDLS, CDR2 YYNGEE. The CDR3 contains 16 residues. V trimming: 3 bases; J trimming: 10 bases; junction bases outside the gene matches: 11. CDR3 nucleotide sequence: TGTGCCAGCAGCGCGGGAAGGACAGGGGCTAACTCACCCCTCCACTTT. Its translation: CASSAGRTGANSPLHF.

The V call is TRBV7-3, the J call TRBJ1-4; D not certain. There are 13 residues in the CDR3. V dropped 4 bases and J dropped 7 bases, with 10 bases sitting between them. The V gene's germline CDR1 is SGHTA and CDR2 FQGTGA. The CDR3 spells CASSYTPGEKLFF. As DNA, the CDR3 is TGTGCCAGCAGCTACACACCGGGTGAAAAACTGTTTTTT.

The rearrangement joins TRBV6-5 to TRBJ1-4, with unresolved D. V lost 6 bases, J lost 7 bases, and 15 bases lay in between. The CDR3 contains 14 residues. Looked up from germline, CDR1 is MNHEY and CDR2 is SVGAGI. As DNA, the CDR3 is TGTGCCAGCAGAAGGGAGATTTTAAGTGAAAAACTGTTTTTT. Amino acid sequence: CASRREILSEKLFF.

This chain links TRBV5-1 with TRBJ1-1; D is uncertain. Per germline, CDR1 SGHRS and CDR2 YFSETQ. CDR3 size: 12 residues. Between the trimmed V and J ends, which lost 0 bases and 8 bases, there was a span of 8 bases. CDR3 in amino acids: CASSLDTSEAFF. In nucleotides, the CDR3 is TGCGCCAGCAGCTTGGATACATCAGAAGCTTTCTTT.

This chain connects TRBV30 to TRBJ1-6; 9 bases match TRBD1. Trimming cost V 0 bases and J 8 bases; bases outside gene matches: 8. The CDR3 length is 16 residues. CDR1 GTSNPN and CDR2 SVGIG come from the germline V gene (reference sequence). CDR3 region: CAWSVQGQGIDSPLHF. CDR3 sequence (DNA): TGTGCCTGGAGTGTACAGGGACAGGGTATCGATTCACCCCTCCACTTT.

The V call is TRBV2, the J call TRBJ1-5; 8 bases match TRBD1. CDR1 and CDR2 from the germline V gene are SNHLY and FYNNEI. Trimming removed 2 bases from V and 7 bases from J; junction bases left unmatched: 10. CDR3 length: 16 amino acids. This chain's CDR3 is CASSEFGRGLGQPQHF. The CDR3, as DNA: TGTGCCAGCAGTGAATTTGGCAGGGGGCTAGGGCAGCCCCAGCATTTT. The full variable domain, rest sourced from reference TRBV2 and TRBJ1-5, is EPEVTQTPSHQVTQMGQEVILRCVPISNHLYFYWYRQILGQKVEFLVSFYNNEISEKSEIFDDQFSVERPDGSNFTLKIRSTKLEDSAMYFCASSEFGRGLGQPQHFGDGTRLSIL.

V is TRBV5-1 and J is TRBJ1-1, with a tentative D call TRBD1 (6 bases). CDR3 length: 16 residues. Germline CDR1 reads SGHRS; CDR2 reads YFSETQ. Trimming shortened V by 5 bases and J by 5 bases, and 22 bases separated the two germline ends. The CDR3 protein is CASRLAPHRDGTEAFF. Written as DNA, the CDR3 is TGCGCCAGCAGACTGGCACCTCACAGGGATGGAACTGAAGCTTTCTTT.

V gene TRBV27 combines with J gene TRBJ2-1; 10 positions match TRBD2. This CDR3 has 20 amino acids. The V and J ends lost 3 bases and 4 bases, in that order; junction bases with no gene match: 18. Looked up from germline, CDR1 is MNHEY and CDR2 is SMNVEV (reference sequence). In DNA, the CDR3 is TGTGCCAGCAGTTTGGGATCCCGTTCATCTAGCGGGGGTTTATACAATGAGCAGTTCTTC. Its translation is CASSLGSRSSSGGLYNEQFF.